This T cell receptor (beta chain) was captured by sequencing in a study of T cell changes during pregnancy in multiple sclerosis. The table came from immunoSEQ multiplex PCR; TCRdb's copy has only in-frame clones and leaves some out. The sample lists over 45,000 clones; around 93% were seen once. Germline V gene data show CDR1 as LNHDA and CDR2 as SQIVND (reference sequence). This CDR3 is 15 amino acids long. Trimming stripped 3 bases from V and 0 bases from J, with 10 bases between. The material was peripheral blood, obtained in the third trimester of pregnancy. The sequence was collected from a female donor with multiple sclerosis, enrolled in a pregnancy study. The V and J genes are TRBV19 and TRBJ2-3; a weak D match, TRBD1 (5 bases). Written as DNA, the CDR3 is TGTGCCAGTAGTATTAGGGGATTTAGCACAGATACGCAGTATTTT. Amino acid sequence: CASSIRGFSTDTQYF.